The 9 T cell receptor beta chains below were found in one sample sequenced in a study of blood T cell repertoires in COVID-19. TCRdb's table, derived via immunoSEQ multiplex PCR, lists solely in-frame clones and lacks some. The sample lists about 360,000 clones, about 89% occurring once. Sequencing was performed on PBMCs or T cells enriched from blood (not recorded which). The receptor source for this set is a man aged 35 to 55 in a cohort exposed to, infected with or recovered from COVID-19 (not recorded which).

The V gene is TRBV5-1, the J gene TRBJ2-2; 12 bases map to TRBD2. The CDR3 runs 17 residues. Germline CDR1 reads SGHRS; CDR2 reads YFSETQ. With 0 bases clipped from V and 0 bases from J, the junction kept 0 bases outside the gene matches. This CDR3 is CASSLGLAGANTGELFF. In DNA, the CDR3 is TGCGCCAGCAGCTTGGGACTAGCGGGAGCGAACACCGGGGAGCTGTTTTTT.

This chain connects TRBV5-1 to TRBJ1-2; 7 nucleotides line up with TRBD1. J lost 3 bases, V lost 4 bases, and 0 bases had no gene match. The length of the CDR3 is 12 residues. Germline assignment: CDR1 SGHRS and CDR2 YFSETQ. The CDR3 reads CASSTGDYGYTF. The CDR3 DNA reads TGCGCCAGCAGCACAGGGGACTATGGCTACACCTTC. Together with reference TRBV5-1 and TRBJ1-2, the CDR3 gives the full variable domain: KAGVTQTPRYLIKTRGQQVTLSCSPISGHRSVSWYQQTPGQGLQFLFEYFSETQRNKGNFPGRFSGRQFSNSRSEMNVSTLELGDSALYLCASSTGDYGYTFGSGTRLTVV.

In its sample, this clone was seen many times. This sequence joins TRBV18 and TRBJ2-2; no clear D gene. CDR1 and CDR2 (germline): KGHSH, LQKENI. The CDR3 loop spans 15 amino acids. Trimming cost V 0 bases and J 4 bases, with 9 bases left between them. CDR3: CASSPPNSFTGELFF. CDR3 sequence (DNA): TGTGCCAGCTCACCACCCAACAGTTTCACCGGGGAGCTGTTTTTT.

The chain couples TRBV7-2 to TRBJ1-3, with D uncertain. Deletions cut 5 bases from V and 0 bases from J, with 8 bases between. The CDR3 covers 14 residues. From germline, CDR1 is SGHTA and CDR2 FQGNSA. The CDR3 sequence is CASSPTISGNTIYF. CDR3 DNA sequence: TGTGCCAGCAGCCCCACTATCTCTGGAAACACCATATATTTT.

The chain employs TRBV9 and TRBJ2-6; 9 bases line up with TRBD2. The CDR3 contains 19 residues. The trim removed 0 bases at V and 0 bases at J, leaving 7 bases unmatched. The germline gives CDR1 SGDLS, CDR2 YYNGEE. The CDR3 DNA is TGTGCCAGCAGCGTAGGTTTGACTAGCGGAATCTCTGGGGCCAACGTCCTGACTTTC. Amino acid sequence: CASSVGLTSGISGANVLTF.

A note on this clone: Other DNA sequences in this sample translate to the same CDR3. The chain uses TRBV3-1 (or the pseudogene TRBV3-2) and TRBJ2-2; D unclear. Germline assignment: CDR1 LGHDT and CDR2 YNNKEL (reference sequence). V gave up 0 bases and J gave up 5 bases, with 4 bases separating them. This CDR3 is built from 13 residues. In nucleotides, the CDR3 is TGTGCCAGCAGCCAAGATCGGACCGGGGAGCTGTTTTTT. This encodes CASSQDRTGELFF.

As DNA, the CDR3 is TGTGCCAGTAGTAGAGCAGGGGATAGCAATCAGCCCCAGCATTTT. It translates to CASSRAGDSNQPQHF. The J gene is TRBJ1-5, the V gene TRBV19; tentatively, D is TRBD1 (6 bases). V was pared by 4 bases and J by 0 bases, with 10 bases between. This CDR3 is 15 amino acids long. Germline values: CDR1 LNHDA, CDR2 SQIVND (reference sequence).

V usage is TRBV19 and J usage is TRBJ1-5, with 11 bases that match TRBD1. V was clipped by 6 bases and J by 1 base; unmatched bases: 8. The germline V gene has CDR1 LNHDA and CDR2 SQIVND (reference sequence). The CDR3 extends over 17 amino acids. CDR3 coding DNA: TGTGCCAGTAGGGACAGGGGGCGATTCGGAAGCAATCAGCCCCAGCATTTT. Amino acid sequence: CASRDRGRFGSNQPQHF.

The V call is TRBV7-7, the J call TRBJ2-5; 9 bases map to TRBD2. Per the germline V gene, CDR1 is SSHAT and CDR2 is FNYEAQ (reference sequence). After removal of 3 bases from V and 5 bases from J, the junction contained 4 bases not matched to a gene. The CDR3 totals 14 residues. The CDR3 loop is CASSFFSGSETQYF. DNA of the CDR3: TGTGCCAGCAGCTTCTTTAGCGGGAGCGAGACCCAGTACTTC.